Below, 16 T cell receptor beta chains from the same sample are listed, as sequenced in a study of T cell changes during pregnancy in multiple sclerosis. The repertoire was sequenced with immunoSEQ multiplex PCR; TCRdb's copy has only in-frame clones and lacks some. The sample has some 30,000 clones; approximately 91% are singletons. Sequences were derived from CD8+ T cells from peripheral blood mononuclear cells, sampled before pregnancy. These TCRs come from a female donor with multiple sclerosis, enrolled in a pregnancy study.

This sequence joins TRBV19 and TRBJ1-2; possible D gene TRBD1, 5 bases. This CDR3 comprises 12 residues. Germline V gene sequence: CDR1 LNHDA, CDR2 SQIVND (reference sequence). V lost 6 bases and J 3 bases, leaving 8 bases between the germline ends. The CDR3 loop reads CASSGRDYGYTF. The CDR3, as DNA: TGTGCCAGTAGCGGCAGGGACTATGGCTACACCTTC.

The gene calls are TRBV27 and TRBJ1-6; 8 bases match TRBD1. Trimming took 6 bases from V and 9 from J; bases not matched to a gene: 7. Germline CDR1 reads MNHEY; CDR2 reads SMNVEV (reference sequence). There are 14 residues in the CDR3. CDR3 coding DNA: TGTGCCAGCAGCCCCGACAGGGGTGGTTCACCCCTCCACTTT. It translates to CASSPDRGGSPLHF.

The gene calls are TRBV7-2 and TRBJ1-1, with 7 positions matching TRBD1. Germline CDR1 is SGHTA and CDR2 is FQGNSA. This CDR3 has 14 residues. With 3 bases clipped from V and 4 bases from J, the junction kept 5 bases outside the gene matches. The CDR3 loop reads CASSLAWDSTEAFF. CDR3 DNA sequence: TGTGCCAGCAGCTTGGCTTGGGACAGCACTGAAGCTTTCTTT.

The V and J genes are TRBV7-8 and TRBJ2-7; 11 bases align to TRBD2. The CDR3 runs to 15 residues. From germline, CDR1 is SGHVS and CDR2 FQNEAQ. J gave up 0 bases and V 4 bases, and 2 bases lay outside the gene matches. The CDR3 reads CASSWLAGGSYEQYF. In DNA, the CDR3 is TGTGCCAGCAGCTGGCTAGCGGGGGGCTCCTACGAGCAGTACTTC.

This chain connects TRBV28 to TRBJ2-3; 8 nucleotides agree with TRBD1. Germline-derived CDR1 and CDR2 are MDHEN and SYDVKM. V trimming: 3 bases; J trimming: 3 bases; junction bases outside the gene matches: 8. CDR3 length: 16 amino acids. Here the CDR3 DNA reads TGTGCCAGCAGTTTTCCCGACAGGGGCCTTACAGATACGCAGTATTTT. Its translation is CASSFPDRGLTDTQYF.

This chain connects TRBV6-5 to TRBJ2-3, with D possibly matching TRBD2 (6 bases). Germline CDR1 is MNHEY and CDR2 is SVGAGI. Trimming left V 5 bases short and J 2 bases short, with 14 bases between. The CDR3 is made up of 15 amino acids. The CDR3 loop is CASSHLAEHTDTQYF. The CDR3 DNA is TGTGCCAGCAGTCACTTAGCGGAACACACAGATACGCAGTATTTT.

The rearrangement uses TRBV27 and TRBJ1-1; D is ambiguous. This CDR3 has 12 amino acids. The V and J ends lost 6 bases and 1 base respectively, with 6 bases between them. Germline V CDR1 and CDR2: MNHEY, SMNVEV (reference sequence). For the CDR3, the DNA is TGTGCCAGCAGAACGGGGAACACTGAAGCTTTCTTT. It translates to CASRTGNTEAFF.

The gene calls are TRBV7-9 and TRBJ2-1; 9 bases are a match to TRBD2. The V gene end was trimmed by 7 bases and the J gene end by 6 bases; junction bases not matched to a gene: 13. Germline CDR1 reads SEHNR; CDR2 reads FQNEAQ (reference sequence). The CDR3 runs 16 residues. CDR3 DNA sequence: TGTGCCAGCAATAACCCCGCGGGACTAGCCCGCAATGAGCAGTTCTTC. Its protein product is CASNNPAGLARNEQFF.

V and J are TRBV28 and TRBJ2-7; no definite D call. Trimming pared 5 bases from V and 3 bases from J, leaving 5 bases between. CDR3 length: 11 amino acids. CDR1 is MDHEN, CDR2 SYDVKM, per germline. This CDR3 is CASSPHYEQYF. The CDR3 region has the DNA TGTGCCAGCAGTCCCCACTACGAGCAGTACTTC. Using reference TRBV28 and TRBJ2-7 for the parts outside the CDR3, the full variable domain is DVKVTQSSRYLVKRTGEKVFLECVQDMDHENMFWYRQDPGLGLRLIYFSYDVKMKEKGDIPEGYSVSREKKERFSLILESASTNQTSMYLCASSPHYEQYFGPGTRLTVT.

In its sample, this clone was seen a few times. The V gene is TRBV19, the J gene TRBJ1-5; D might be TRBD1 (5 bases). Trimming cost V 1 base and J 14 bases, with 15 bases left between them. Germline CDR1 reads LNHDA; CDR2 reads SQIVND (reference sequence). The CDR3 consists of 13 residues. DNA of the CDR3: TGTGCCAGTAGTATAGGTGTAGGGGCTGCCAAGCATTTT. Translating gives CASSIGVGAAKHF.

The gene calls are TRBV28 and TRBJ2-5, with 13 bases fitting TRBD2. The germline gives CDR1 MDHEN, CDR2 SYDVKM. With V trimmed by 7 bases and J by 5 bases, 13 bases remained unmatched. This CDR3 is built from 17 residues. Here the CDR3 DNA reads TGTGCCAGCATCCCTGGGACTAGCGGGGATTTATCGGAGACCCAGTACTTC. This encodes CASIPGTSGDLSETQYF.

This clone was seen a single time. The CDR3 DNA is TGTGCCAGCAGTCCCCCCCCATTCTACGAGCAGTACTTC. This gives the protein CASSPPPFYEQYF. J is TRBJ2-7 and V is TRBV27; no definite D call. The V end was cut by 5 bases, the J end by 3 bases, with 11 bases between. Germline V lookup: CDR1 MNHEY, CDR2 SMNVEV (reference sequence). The CDR3 is made up of 13 amino acids.

V and J are TRBV6-5 and TRBJ2-1, with 7 bases matching TRBD1. CDR3 size: 13 residues. Trimming took 4 bases from V and 9 from J; bases not matched to a gene: 6. Germline assignment: CDR1 MNHEY and CDR2 SVGAGI. This chain's CDR3 is CASSFLTGVEQFF. The CDR3 DNA is TGTGCCAGCAGTTTCCTTACAGGGGTTGAGCAGTTCTTC.

This clone was seen once. The genes are TRBV6-1 and TRBJ2-6, with TRBD2 as a possible D gene (6 bases). V lost 3 bases and J lost 0, with 6 bases in between. Germline V gene lookup returns CDR1 MNHNS and CDR2 SASEGT. The CDR3 is made up of 15 amino acids. The CDR3 region is CASSEGGSGANVLTF. In nucleotides, the CDR3 is TGTGCCAGCAGTGAGGGGGGCTCTGGGGCCAACGTCCTGACTTTC.

V gene TRBV28 combines with J gene TRBJ2-3; a weak D match, TRBD2 (5 bases). Germline CDR1 and CDR2: MDHEN and SYDVKM. V lost 5 bases to trimming and J lost 2 bases, with 20 bases between them. This CDR3 has 17 amino acids. Here the CDR3 DNA reads TGTGCCAGCAGTCTCGGACTCCCCGTTCTCCTCACAGATACGCAGTATTTT. Amino acid sequence: CASSLGLPVLLTDTQYF. Complete variable domain (other parts from reference TRBV28 and TRBJ2-3): DVKVTQSSRYLVKRTGEKVFLECVQDMDHENMFWYRQDPGLGLRLIYFSYDVKMKEKGDIPEGYSVSREKKERFSLILESASTNQTSMYLCASSLGLPVLLTDTQYFGPGTRLTVL.

This chain uses TRBV6-5 with TRBJ2-4, with D hard to call. Per germline, CDR1 MNHEY and CDR2 SVGAGI. The CDR3 has 15 amino acids. V lost 5 bases and J lost 2, with 13 bases in between. For the CDR3, the DNA is TGTGCCAGCAGTGCGTTACCGAGGTCCAAAAACATTCAGTACTTC. The encoded protein is CASSALPRSKNIQYF.